These 10 T cell receptor beta chains were sequenced from one sample in a study of CD8+ T cells in alopecia areata. Extraction and reverse transcription of RNA yielded cDNA as the sequencing template. Sequenced by immunoSEQ multiplex PCR; TCRdb stores in-frame clones only, minus some. The table lists about 150,000 clones, more than 55% of them singletons, with 30% to 45% in the top ten. The sequencing sample was made of CD8+ T cells sorted from blood. The origin of the receptors is a human donor in good health.

DNA of the CDR3: TGCAGCGTTGAAAATGAGCAGTTCTTC. This gives the protein CSVENEQFF. J is TRBJ2-1 and V is TRBV29-1; D uncertain. Germline-derived CDR1 and CDR2 are SQVTM and ANQGSEA. The CDR3 loop spans 9 amino acids. Deletions cut 2 bases from V and 7 bases from J, with 0 bases between.

This chain uses TRBV5-4 with TRBJ2-1; D ambiguous. Per the germline V gene, CDR1 is SGHNT and CDR2 is YYREEE (reference sequence). With 5 bases removed from V and 5 bases from J, the gap between germline ends came to 11 bases. The CDR3 is 13 amino acids. The DNA for the CDR3 is TGTGCCAGCAGGGGCGCGAGCCACAATGAGCAGTTCTTC. Its protein product is CASRGASHNEQFF.

The CDR3 here is CASSFGEGGSPADTQYF. In DNA form, the CDR3 reads TGTGCCAGCAGTTTTGGGGAAGGCGGGAGTCCCGCAGATACGCAGTATTTT. V and J are TRBV28 and TRBJ2-3; 7 nucleotides match TRBD2. J was trimmed by 4 bases and V by 3 bases; bases with no gene match: 13. The CDR3 has 17 residues. Looked up from germline, CDR1 is MDHEN and CDR2 is SYDVKM.

V is TRBV11-2 and J is TRBJ2-1; the D gene is possibly TRBD2 (6 bases). Germline V CDR1 and CDR2: SGHAT, FQNNGV. The CDR3 is 12 amino acids. With 3 bases removed from V and 6 bases from J, the gap between germline ends came to 6 bases. The CDR3 loop is CASSFGGNEQFF. The CDR3 bases are TGTGCCAGCAGCTTCGGGGGCAATGAGCAGTTCTTC.

This clone was picked up one time. The V gene is TRBV6-1, the J gene TRBJ2-3; 9 bases fit TRBD2. Germline V CDR1 and CDR2: MNHNS, SASEGT. The CDR3 sequence is 16 residues long. V gave up 4 bases and J gave up 3 bases; unmatched junction bases: 8. The CDR3 coding sequence is TGTGCCAGCAGTGGACTAGCGGAGTTGGGAACAGATACGCAGTATTTT. Amino acids: CASSGLAELGTDTQYF.

The chain carries TRBV25-1 and TRBJ2-2; D call uncertain. The germline V and J ends were trimmed by 4 bases and 1 base, with 4 bases remaining between them. The CDR3 length is 13 residues. CDR1 is MGHDK and CDR2 is SYGVNS in the germline V gene. The CDR3 DNA is TGTGCCAGCAGTGTGTTGAACACCGGGGAGCTGTTTTTT. It yields the protein CASSVLNTGELFF.

The chain is built from TRBV20-1 and TRBJ2-1; D is ambiguous. The CDR3 runs to 8 residues. Trimming removed 5 bases from V and 15 bases from J, with 8 bases in between. From germline, CDR1 is DFQATT and CDR2 SNEGSKA (reference sequence). DNA of the CDR3: TGCAGTGCTGGCCGACGGTTCTTC. Encoded protein: CSAGRRFF.

The chain couples TRBV2 to TRBJ2-7, with D uncertain. Germline V gene lookup returns CDR1 SNHLY and CDR2 FYNNEI. V was cut by 5 bases and J by 6 bases, with 8 bases left in between. The CDR3 runs to 11 residues. CDR3 nucleotides: TGTGCCAGCAGTAGAGAGAGCGAGCAGTACTTC. Translation: CASSRESEQYF.

This clone showed up just a few times. This chain connects TRBV29-1 to TRBJ1-2, with TRBD1 identical over 7 bases. Germline trimming cut 4 bases from V and 3 bases from J; bases unmatched to any gene: 5. The length of the CDR3 is 13 residues. Germline assignment: CDR1 SQVTM and CDR2 ANQGSEA. CDR3 region: CSVATGDDYGYTF. The DNA of the CDR3 is TGCAGCGTTGCAACAGGGGACGACTATGGCTACACCTTC.

Only a few counts were recorded for this clone. The chain joins TRBV4-2 to TRBJ2-1; tentatively, D is TRBD1 or TRBD2 (5 bases each). Germline V gene sequence: CDR1 LGHNA, CDR2 YNFKEQ. V was cut by 4 bases and J by 4 bases, with 14 bases left in between. This CDR3 is 15 amino acids long. The CDR3 DNA reads as TGTGCCAGCAGCCCAGCTGGGACCTTATACAATGAGCAGTTCTTC. Encoded protein: CASSPAGTLYNEQFF.